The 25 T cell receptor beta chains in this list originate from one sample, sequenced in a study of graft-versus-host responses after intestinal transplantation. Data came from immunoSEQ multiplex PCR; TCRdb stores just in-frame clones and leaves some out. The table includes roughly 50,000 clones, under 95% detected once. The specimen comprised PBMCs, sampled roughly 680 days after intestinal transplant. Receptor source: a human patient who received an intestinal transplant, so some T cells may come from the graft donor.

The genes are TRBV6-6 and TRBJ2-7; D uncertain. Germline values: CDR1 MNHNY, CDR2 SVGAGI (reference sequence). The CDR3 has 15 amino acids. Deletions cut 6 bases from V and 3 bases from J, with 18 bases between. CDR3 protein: CASRARPERNYEQYF. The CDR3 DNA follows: TGTGCCAGCAGGGCTCGACCCGAAAGAAACTACGAGCAGTACTTC.

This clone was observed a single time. In DNA form, the CDR3 reads TGTGCCAGCAGTTACTCGGTTTATGATTCCTACGAGCAGTACTTC. It codes for CASSYSVYDSYEQYF. This chain uses TRBV6-5 with TRBJ2-7; unclear D gene. CDR3 size: 15 residues. V was shortened by 0 bases and J by 1 base, with 10 bases between the two germline ends. From germline, CDR1 is MNHEY and CDR2 SVGAGI.

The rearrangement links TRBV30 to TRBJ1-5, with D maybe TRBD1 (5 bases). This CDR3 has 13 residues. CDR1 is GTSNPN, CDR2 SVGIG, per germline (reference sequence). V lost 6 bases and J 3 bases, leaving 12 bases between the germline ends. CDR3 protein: CACSQEFNQPQHF. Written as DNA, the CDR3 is TGTGCCTGCTCACAGGAATTCAATCAGCCCCAGCATTTT.

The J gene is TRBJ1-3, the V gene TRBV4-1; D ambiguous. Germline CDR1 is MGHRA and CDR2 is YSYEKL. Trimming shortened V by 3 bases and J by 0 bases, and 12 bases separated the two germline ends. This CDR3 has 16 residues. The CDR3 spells CASSQNTATSGNTIYF. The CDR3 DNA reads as TGCGCCAGCAGCCAGAACACGGCTACCTCTGGAAACACCATATATTTT.

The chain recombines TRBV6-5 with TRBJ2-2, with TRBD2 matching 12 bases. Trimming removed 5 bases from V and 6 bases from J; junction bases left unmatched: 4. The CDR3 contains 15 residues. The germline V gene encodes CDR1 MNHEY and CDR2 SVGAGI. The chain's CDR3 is CASSRLAGASGELFF. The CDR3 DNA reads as TGTGCCAGCAGTCGACTAGCGGGGGCATCCGGGGAGCTGTTTTTT.

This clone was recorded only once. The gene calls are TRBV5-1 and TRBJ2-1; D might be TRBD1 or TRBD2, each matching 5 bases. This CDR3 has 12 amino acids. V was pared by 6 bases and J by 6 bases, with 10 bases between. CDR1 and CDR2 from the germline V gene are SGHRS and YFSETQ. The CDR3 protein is CASIRGPNEQFF. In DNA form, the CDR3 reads TGCGCCAGCATTCGGGGACCCAATGAGCAGTTCTTC.

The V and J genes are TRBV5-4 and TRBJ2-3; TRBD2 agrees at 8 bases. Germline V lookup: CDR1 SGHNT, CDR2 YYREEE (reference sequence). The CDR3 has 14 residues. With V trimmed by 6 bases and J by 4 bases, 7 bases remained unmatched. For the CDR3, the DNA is TGTGCCAGCACCCGGGGGGGGGCCGCAGATACGCAGTATTTT. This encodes CASTRGGAADTQYF.

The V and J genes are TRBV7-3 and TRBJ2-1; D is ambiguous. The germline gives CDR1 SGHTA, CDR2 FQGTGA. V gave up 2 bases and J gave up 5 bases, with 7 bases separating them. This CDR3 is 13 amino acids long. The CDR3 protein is CASSLVSHNEQFF. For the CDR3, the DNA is TGTGCCAGCAGCTTAGTAAGCCACAATGAGCAGTTCTTC.

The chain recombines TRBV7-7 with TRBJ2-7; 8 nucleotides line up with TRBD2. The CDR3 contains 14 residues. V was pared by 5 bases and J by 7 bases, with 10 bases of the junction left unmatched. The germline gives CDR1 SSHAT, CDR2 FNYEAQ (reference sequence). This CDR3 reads CASSRSGGLEEQYF. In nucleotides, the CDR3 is TGTGCCAGCAGCCGATCGGGGGGGCTGGAGGAGCAGTACTTC. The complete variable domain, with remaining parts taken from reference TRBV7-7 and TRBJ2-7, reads GAGVSQSPRYKVTKRGQDVTLRCDPISSHATLYWYQQALGQGPEFLTYFNYEAQPDKSGLPSDRFSAERPEGSISTLTIQRTEQRDSAMYRCASSRSGGLEEQYFGPGTRLTVT.

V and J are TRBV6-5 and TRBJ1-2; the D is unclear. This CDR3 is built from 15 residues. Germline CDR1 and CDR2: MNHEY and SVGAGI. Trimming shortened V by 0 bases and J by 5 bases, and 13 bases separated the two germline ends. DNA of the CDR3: TGTGCCAGCAGTTACTCAGTCTCGCGAGGATATGGCTACACCTTC. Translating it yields CASSYSVSRGYGYTF.

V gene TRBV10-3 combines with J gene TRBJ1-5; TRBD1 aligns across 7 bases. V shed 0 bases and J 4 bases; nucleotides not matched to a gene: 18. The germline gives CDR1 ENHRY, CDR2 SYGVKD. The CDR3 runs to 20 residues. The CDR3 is CAISESIFMQGEARNQPQHF. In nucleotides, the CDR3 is TGTGCCATCAGTGAGTCGATATTTATGCAGGGGGAAGCCCGAAATCAGCCCCAGCATTTT.

CDR3 loop: CASKSRGLGYTF. CDR3 sequence (DNA): TGTGCCAGCAAGTCCAGGGGGCTTGGCTACACCTTC. This chain joins TRBV2 and TRBJ1-2, with 8 bases matching TRBD1. Germline V gene lookup returns CDR1 SNHLY and CDR2 FYNNEI. V was pared by 7 bases and J by 7 bases, with 5 bases of the junction left unmatched. The CDR3 consists of 12 residues.

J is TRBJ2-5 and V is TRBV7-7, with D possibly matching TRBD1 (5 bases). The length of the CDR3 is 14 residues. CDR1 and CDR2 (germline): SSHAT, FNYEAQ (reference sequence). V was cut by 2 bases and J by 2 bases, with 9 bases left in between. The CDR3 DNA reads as TGTGCCAGCAGCTTACAGGGCAGGCAAGAGACCCAGTACTTC. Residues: CASSLQGRQETQYF.

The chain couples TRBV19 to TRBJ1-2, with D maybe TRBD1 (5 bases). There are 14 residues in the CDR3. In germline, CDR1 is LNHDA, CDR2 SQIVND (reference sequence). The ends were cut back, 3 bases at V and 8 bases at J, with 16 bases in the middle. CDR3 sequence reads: CASSMAGRRGGYTF. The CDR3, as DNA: TGTGCCAGTAGTATGGCGGGGCGGCGTGGGGGCTACACCTTC.

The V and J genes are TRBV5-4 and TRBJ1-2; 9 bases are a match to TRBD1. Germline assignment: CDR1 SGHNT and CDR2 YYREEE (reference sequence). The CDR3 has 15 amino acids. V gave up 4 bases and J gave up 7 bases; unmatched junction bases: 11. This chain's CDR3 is CASSLPGQGIGGYTF. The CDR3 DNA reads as TGTGCCAGCAGCCTCCCGGGACAGGGAATCGGTGGCTACACCTTC. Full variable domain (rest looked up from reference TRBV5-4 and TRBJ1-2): ETGVTQSPTHLIKTRGQQVTLRCSSQSGHNTVSWYQQALGQGPQFIFQYYREEENGRGNFPPRFSGLQFPNYSSELNVNALELDDSALYLCASSLPGQGIGGYTFGSGTRLTVV.

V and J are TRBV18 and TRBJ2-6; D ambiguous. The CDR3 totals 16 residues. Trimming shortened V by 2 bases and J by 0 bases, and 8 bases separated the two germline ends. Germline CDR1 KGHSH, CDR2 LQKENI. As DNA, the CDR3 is TGTGCCAGCTCACCAGTTCGGCTCTCTGGGGCCAACGTCCTGACTTTC. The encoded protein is CASSPVRLSGANVLTF.

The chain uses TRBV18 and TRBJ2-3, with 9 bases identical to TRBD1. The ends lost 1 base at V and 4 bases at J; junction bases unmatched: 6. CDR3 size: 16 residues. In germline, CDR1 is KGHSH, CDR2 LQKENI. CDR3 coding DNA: TGTGCCAGCTCACCACTCCCGGGACAGGGCGCAGATACGCAGTATTTT. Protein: CASSPLPGQGADTQYF.

The CDR3 DNA follows: TGCGCCAGCAGCTTGCGGTGGGACAGGTGGAATGAAGCTTTCTTT. Amino acid sequence: CASSLRWDRWNEAFF. The chain has TRBV5-1 and TRBJ1-1; 8 bases align to TRBD1. Germline assignment: CDR1 SGHRS and CDR2 YFSETQ. This CDR3 is 15 amino acids long. Trimming removed 1 base from V and 7 bases from J; junction bases left unmatched: 9.

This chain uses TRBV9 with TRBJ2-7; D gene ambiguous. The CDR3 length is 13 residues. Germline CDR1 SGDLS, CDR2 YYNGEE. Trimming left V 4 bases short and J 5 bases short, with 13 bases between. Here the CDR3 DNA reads TGTGCCAGCAGCACCGCCCCGGCCCACGAGCAGTACTTC. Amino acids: CASSTAPAHEQYF.

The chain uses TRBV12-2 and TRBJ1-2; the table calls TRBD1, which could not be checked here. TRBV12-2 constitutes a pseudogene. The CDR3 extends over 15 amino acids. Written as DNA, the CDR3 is TGTGCAAGTCGCTTAGTCAGGGGGGTCCACTATGGCTACACCTTC. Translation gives CASRLVRGVHYGYTF.

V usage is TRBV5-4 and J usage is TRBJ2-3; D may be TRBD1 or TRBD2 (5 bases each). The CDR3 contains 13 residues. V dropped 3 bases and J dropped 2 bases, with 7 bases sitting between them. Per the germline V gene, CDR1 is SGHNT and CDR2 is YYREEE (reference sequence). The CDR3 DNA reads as TGTGCCAGCAGCTGGGACGTCACAGATACGCAGTATTTT. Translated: CASSWDVTDTQYF.

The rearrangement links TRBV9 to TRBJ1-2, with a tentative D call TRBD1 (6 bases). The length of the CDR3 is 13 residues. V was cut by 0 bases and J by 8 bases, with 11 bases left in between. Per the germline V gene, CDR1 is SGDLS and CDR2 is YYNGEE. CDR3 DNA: TGTGCCAGCAGCGTAGGGGGACATTACGGCTACACCTTC. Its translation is CASSVGGHYGYTF.

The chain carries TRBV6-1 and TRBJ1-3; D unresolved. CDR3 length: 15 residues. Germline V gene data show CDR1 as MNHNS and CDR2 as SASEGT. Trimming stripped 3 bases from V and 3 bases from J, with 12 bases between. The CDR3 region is CASSEGGGYGNTIYF. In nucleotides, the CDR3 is TGTGCCAGCAGTGAGGGAGGCGGGTATGGAAACACCATATATTTT.

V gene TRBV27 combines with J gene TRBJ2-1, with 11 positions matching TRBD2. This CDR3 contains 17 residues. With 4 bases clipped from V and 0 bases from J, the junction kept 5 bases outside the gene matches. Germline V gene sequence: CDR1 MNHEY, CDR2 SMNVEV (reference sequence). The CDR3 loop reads CASSSLAGGSSYNEQFF. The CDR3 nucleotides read TGTGCCAGCAGTTCTCTAGCGGGGGGAAGCTCCTACAATGAGCAGTTCTTC.

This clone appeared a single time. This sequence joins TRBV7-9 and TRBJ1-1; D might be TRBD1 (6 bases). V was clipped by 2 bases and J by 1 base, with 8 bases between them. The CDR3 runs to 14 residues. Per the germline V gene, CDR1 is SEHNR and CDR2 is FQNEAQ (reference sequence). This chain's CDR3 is CASSLRGQNTEAFF. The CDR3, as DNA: TGTGCCAGCAGCTTAAGGGGACAGAACACTGAAGCTTTCTTT.